This T cell receptor beta chain derives from a study of blood T cell repertoires in COVID-19. Study context: In each case, the material was cDNA or gDNA derived from T cells, B-cell-depleted T cells, or PBMCs.

Trimming cost V 3 bases and J 7 bases, with 7 bases left between them. The CDR3 sequence is 11 residues long. Germline V lookup: CDR1 DFQATT, CDR2 SNEGSKA (reference sequence). Under the authors' procedure: By means of reference gene primer amplification, nucleated cell counts were estimated. The assay was immunoSEQ multiplex PCR, and TCRdb's table has in-frame clones only and misses some. The DNA gave D and trimming, while V, J and clone size come from that table. The data contain 150,000 to 200,000 clones, around 83% of them singletons. Input material: peripheral blood. The V call is TRBV20-1, the J call TRBJ1-5; no reliable D call. The sequence derives from a woman aged 40 to 49 with acute or convalescent COVID-19. Written as DNA, the CDR3 is TGCAGTGCTAGCCCGTCGCAGCCCCAGCATTTT. It translates to CSASPSQPQHF.